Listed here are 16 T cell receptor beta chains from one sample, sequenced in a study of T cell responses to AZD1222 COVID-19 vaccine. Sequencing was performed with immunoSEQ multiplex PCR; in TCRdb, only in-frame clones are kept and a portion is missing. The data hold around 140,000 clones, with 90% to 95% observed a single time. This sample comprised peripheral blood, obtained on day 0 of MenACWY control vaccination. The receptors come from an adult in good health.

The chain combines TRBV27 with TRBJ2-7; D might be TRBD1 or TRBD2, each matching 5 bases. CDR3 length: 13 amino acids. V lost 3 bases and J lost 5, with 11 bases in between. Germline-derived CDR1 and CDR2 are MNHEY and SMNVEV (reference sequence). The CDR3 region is CASSFGGLNEQYF. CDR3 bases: TGTGCCAGCAGTTTTGGGGGTTTGAACGAGCAGTACTTC.

Written as DNA, the CDR3 is TGTGCCAGCAGCTTAAGGACAGTCTATGGCTACACCTTC. Its protein product is CASSLRTVYGYTF. The genes are TRBV7-9 and TRBJ1-2; D possibly corresponds to TRBD1 (6 bases). The germline V gene has CDR1 SEHNR and CDR2 FQNEAQ (reference sequence). The CDR3 totals 13 residues. V lost 2 bases and J lost 4, with 8 bases in between.

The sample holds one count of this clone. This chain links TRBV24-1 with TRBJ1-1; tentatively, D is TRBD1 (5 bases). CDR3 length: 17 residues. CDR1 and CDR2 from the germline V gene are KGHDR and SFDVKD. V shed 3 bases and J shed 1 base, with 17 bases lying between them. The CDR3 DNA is TGTGCCACCAGTGATCCCCTCCGACAGTGGGGGAACACTGAAGCTTTCTTT. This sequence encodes CATSDPLRQWGNTEAFF.

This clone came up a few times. CDR3 sequence (DNA): TGTGCCAGCAGTGACTCCGGCGGGGGACGCTACAATGAGCAGTTCTTC. Amino acid sequence: CASSDSGGGRYNEQFF. V and J are TRBV6-4 and TRBJ2-1, with 7 positions matching TRBD2. Germline values: CDR1 MRHNA, CDR2 SNTAGT. The CDR3 contains 16 residues. V was pared by 0 bases and J by 3 bases, with 5 bases of the junction left unmatched.

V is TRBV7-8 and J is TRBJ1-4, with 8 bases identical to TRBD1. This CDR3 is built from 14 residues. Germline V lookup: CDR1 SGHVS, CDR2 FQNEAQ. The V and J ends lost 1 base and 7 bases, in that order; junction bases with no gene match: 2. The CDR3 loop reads CASSLGRGREKLFF. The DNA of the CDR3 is TGTGCCAGCAGCTTAGGCAGGGGGCGTGAAAAACTGTTTTTT.

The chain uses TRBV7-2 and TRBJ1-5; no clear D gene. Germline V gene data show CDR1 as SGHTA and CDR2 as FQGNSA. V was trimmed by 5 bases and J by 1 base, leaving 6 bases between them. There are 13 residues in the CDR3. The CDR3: CASSPDSNQPQHF. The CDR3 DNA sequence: TGTGCCAGCAGCCCAGACAGCAATCAGCCCCAGCATTTT.

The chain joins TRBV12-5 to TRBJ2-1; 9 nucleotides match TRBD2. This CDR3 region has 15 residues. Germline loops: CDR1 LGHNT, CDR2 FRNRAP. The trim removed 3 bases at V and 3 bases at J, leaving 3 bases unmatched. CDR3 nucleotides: TGTGCTAGTGGTTTAGCGGGAGGTTTCTACAATGAGCAGTTCTTC. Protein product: CASGLAGGFYNEQFF.

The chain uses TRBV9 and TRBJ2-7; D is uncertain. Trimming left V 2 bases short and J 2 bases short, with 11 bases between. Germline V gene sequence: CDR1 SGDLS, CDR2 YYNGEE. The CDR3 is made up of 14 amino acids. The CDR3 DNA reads TGTGCCAGCAGCGTGGGGTCCGAGGCCTACGAGCAGTACTTC. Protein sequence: CASSVGSEAYEQYF.

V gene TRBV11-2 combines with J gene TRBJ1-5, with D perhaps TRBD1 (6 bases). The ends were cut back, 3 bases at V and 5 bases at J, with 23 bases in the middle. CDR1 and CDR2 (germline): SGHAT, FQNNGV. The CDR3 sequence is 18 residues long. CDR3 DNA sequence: TGTGCCAGCAGCTTCCACGGGGGGCGGGACCCTTATGATCAGCCCCAGCATTTT. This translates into CASSFHGGRDPYDQPQHF.

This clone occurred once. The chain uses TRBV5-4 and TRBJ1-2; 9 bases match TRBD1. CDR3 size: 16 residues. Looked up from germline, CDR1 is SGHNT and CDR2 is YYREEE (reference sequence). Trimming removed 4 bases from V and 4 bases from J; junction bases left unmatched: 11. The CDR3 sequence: CASSNGTGTFRYGYTF. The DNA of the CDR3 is TGTGCCAGCAGCAACGGGACAGGGACTTTCCGCTATGGCTACACCTTC.

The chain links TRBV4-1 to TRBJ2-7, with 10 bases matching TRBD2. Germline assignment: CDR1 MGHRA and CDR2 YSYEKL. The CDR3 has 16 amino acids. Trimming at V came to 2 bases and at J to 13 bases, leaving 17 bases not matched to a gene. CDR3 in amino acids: CASSQPGQREGPGRYF. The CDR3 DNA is TGCGCCAGCAGCCAACCAGGGCAGCGGGAGGGTCCGGGACGCTACTTC.

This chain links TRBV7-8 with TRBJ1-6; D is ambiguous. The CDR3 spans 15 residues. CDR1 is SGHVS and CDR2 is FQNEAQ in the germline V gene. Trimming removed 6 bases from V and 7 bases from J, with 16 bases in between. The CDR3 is CASRHDEFQNSPLHF. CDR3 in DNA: TGTGCCAGCAGGCATGACGAGTTCCAGAATTCACCCCTCCACTTT. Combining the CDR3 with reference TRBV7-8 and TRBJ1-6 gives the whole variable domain GAGVSQSPRYKVAKRGQDVALRCDPISGHVSLFWYQQALGQGPEFLTYFQNEAQLDKSGLPSDRFFAERPEGSVSTLKIQRTQQEDSAVYLCASRHDEFQNSPLHFGNGTRLTVT.

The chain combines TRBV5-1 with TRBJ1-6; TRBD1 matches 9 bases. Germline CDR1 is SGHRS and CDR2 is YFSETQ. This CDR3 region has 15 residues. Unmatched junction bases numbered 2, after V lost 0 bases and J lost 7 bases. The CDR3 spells CASSLDGQGNSPLHF. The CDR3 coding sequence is TGCGCCAGCAGCTTGGATGGACAGGGGAATTCACCCCTCCACTTT.

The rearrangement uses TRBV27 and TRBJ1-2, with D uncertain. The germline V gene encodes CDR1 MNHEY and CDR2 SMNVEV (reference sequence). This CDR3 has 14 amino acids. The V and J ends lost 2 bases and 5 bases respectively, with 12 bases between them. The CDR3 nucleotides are TGTGCCAGCAGTTTAGGGTCTGGAATATATGGCTACACCTTC. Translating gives CASSLGSGIYGYTF.

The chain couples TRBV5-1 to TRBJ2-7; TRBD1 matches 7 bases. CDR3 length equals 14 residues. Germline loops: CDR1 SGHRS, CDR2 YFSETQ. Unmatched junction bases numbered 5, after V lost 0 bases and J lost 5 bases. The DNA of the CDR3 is TGCGCCAGCAGCTTGGGACAGGGCAGTGACGAGCAGTACTTC. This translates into CASSLGQGSDEQYF.

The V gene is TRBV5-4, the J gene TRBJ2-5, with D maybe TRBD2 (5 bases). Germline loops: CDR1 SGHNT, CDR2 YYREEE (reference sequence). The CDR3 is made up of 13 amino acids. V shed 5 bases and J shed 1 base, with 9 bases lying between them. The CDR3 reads CASSHEGQETQYF. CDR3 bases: TGTGCCAGCAGTCATGAGGGCCAAGAGACCCAGTACTTC.